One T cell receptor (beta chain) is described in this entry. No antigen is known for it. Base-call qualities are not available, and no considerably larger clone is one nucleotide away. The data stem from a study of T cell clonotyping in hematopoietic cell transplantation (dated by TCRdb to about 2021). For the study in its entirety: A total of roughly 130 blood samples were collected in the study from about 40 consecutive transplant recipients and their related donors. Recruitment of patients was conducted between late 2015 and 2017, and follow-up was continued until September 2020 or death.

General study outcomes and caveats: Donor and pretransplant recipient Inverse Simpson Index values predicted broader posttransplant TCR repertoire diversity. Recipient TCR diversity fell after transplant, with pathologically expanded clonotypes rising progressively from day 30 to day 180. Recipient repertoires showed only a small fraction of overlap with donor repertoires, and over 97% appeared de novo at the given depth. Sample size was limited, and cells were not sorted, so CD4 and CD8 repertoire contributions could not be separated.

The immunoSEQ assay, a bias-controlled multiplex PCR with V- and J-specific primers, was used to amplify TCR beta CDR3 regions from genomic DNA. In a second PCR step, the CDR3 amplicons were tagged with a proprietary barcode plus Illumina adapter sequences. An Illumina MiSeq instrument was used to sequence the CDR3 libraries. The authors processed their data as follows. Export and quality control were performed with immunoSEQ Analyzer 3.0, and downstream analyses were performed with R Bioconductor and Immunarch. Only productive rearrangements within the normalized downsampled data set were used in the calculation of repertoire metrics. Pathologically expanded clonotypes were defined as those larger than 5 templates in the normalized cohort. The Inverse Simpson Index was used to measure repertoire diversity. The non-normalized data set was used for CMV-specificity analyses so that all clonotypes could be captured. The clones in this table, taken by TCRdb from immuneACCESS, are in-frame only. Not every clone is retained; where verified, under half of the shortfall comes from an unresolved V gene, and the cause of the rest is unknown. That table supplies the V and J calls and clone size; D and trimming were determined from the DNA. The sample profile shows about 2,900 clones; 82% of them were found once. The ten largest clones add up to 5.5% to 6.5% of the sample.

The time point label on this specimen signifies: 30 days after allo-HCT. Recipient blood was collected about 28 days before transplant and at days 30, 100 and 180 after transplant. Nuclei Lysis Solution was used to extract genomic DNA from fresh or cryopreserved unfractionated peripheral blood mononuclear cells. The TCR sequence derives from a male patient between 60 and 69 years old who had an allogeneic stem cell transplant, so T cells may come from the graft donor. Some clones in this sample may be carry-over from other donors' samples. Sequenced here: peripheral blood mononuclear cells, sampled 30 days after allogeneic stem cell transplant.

The CDR3 here reads CASGSFSVRGEKLFF. The nucleotide sequence reads TGTGCCAGCGGTTCTTTCAGTGTTAGGGGTGAAAAACTGTTTTTT. The chain employs TRBV28 and TRBJ1-4, and the D gene may be TRBD1, 5 bases matching. CDR1 and CDR2, per the germline V gene, are MDHEN and SYDVKM. Its CDR3 holds 15 amino acids, cysteine through phenylalanine. CDR3 DNA only is kept here, 45 bases in frame from base 1. V and J are truncated by 8 bases and 7 bases respectively, leaving an intervening sequence of 20 bases.